These T cell receptor beta chains were read from a single sample in a study of vaccination and CD4 T cells after COVID-19. Each CDR3 protein is one row after TCRdb ran MiXCR on the PCR reads. The sample yields around 20,000 distinct CDR3 sequences, around a quarter seen once. No antigens are known for them. The sample was cultured CD4+ T cells from blood. The receptors come from a human donor with COVID-19. Each CDR3 is given with its conserved first and last residue. The D gene is left open where the match is weak. The size of a clone is reported for some rows only, either as once, few or many, or as a class for expanded clones.

v_gene	d_gene	abundance	j_gene	CDR3aa	CDR3nt
TRBV7-6	TRBD1	few	TRBJ1-1	CASSPPRGQMNTEAFF	TGTGCCAGCAGCCCCCCGCGGGGACAGATGAACACTGAAGCTTTCTTT
TRBV12-3/TRBV12-4	TRBD2	-	TRBJ2-7	CASRVAGVGEQYF	TGTGCCAGCAGGGTAGCGGGGGTAGGGGAGCAGTACTTC
TRBV7-9	-	few	TRBJ1-4	CASSYTGTKGEKLFF	TGTGCCAGCAGCTATACCGGGACAAAAGGGGAAAAACTGTTTTTT
TRBV2	-	medium-sized	TRBJ1-6	CASSGSRLNSPLHF	TGTGCCAGCAGTGGGAGTAGGCTCAATTCACCCCTCCACTTT
TRBV9	-	-	TRBJ2-3	CASSVDGTHTDTQYF	TGTGCCAGCAGCGTAGATGGGACGCACACAGATACGCAGTATTTT
TRBV28	-	-	TRBJ1-1	CASSLGTEAFF	TGTGCCAGCAGTTTAGGGACGGAAGCTTTCTTT
TRBV24-1	TRBD1	-	TRBJ2-7	CATSETGTGDYEQYF	TGTGCCACCAGTGAAACCGGGACAGGGGACTACGAGCAGTACTTC
TRBV11-2	TRBD2	-	TRBJ2-1	CASSPSTSVYNEQFF	TGTGCCAGCAGCCCCTCGACTAGCGTCTACAATGAGCAGTTCTTC
TRBV7-2	TRBD1	-	TRBJ2-2	CASSGDRGSAGELFF	TGTGCCAGCAGTGGGGACAGGGGTTCGGCCGGGGAGCTGTTTTTT
TRBV5-1	-	once	TRBJ2-7	CASSLALHSYEQYF	TGCGCCAGCAGCTTGGCCCTGCACTCCTACGAGCAGTACTTC
TRBV6-4	TRBD2	once	TRBJ2-5	CANVGTSGETQYF	TGTGCCAACGTGGGGACTAGCGGGGAGACCCAGTACTTC
TRBV20-1	-	few	TRBJ2-5	CSARLAGRKETQYF	TGCAGTGCTAGACTGGCAGGGAGGAAAGAGACCCAGTACTTC
TRBV11-3	-	-	TRBJ1-1	CASSLGGLSNTEAFF	TGTGCCAGCAGCTTGGGAGGCTTGTCGAACACTGAAGCTTTCTTT
TRBV12-3/TRBV12-4	-	-	TRBJ1-1	CASSLLRGAPEAFF	TGTGCCAGCAGTTTACTCCGAGGGGCCCCTGAAGCTTTCTTT
TRBV5-1	-	-	TRBJ2-3	CASSLGGSGTDTQYF	TGCGCCAGCAGCTTGGGGGGGTCGGGCACAGATACGCAGTATTTT
TRBV20-1	-	few	TRBJ2-5	CSARIRAETQYF	TGCAGTGCTAGAATCCGGGCGGAGACCCAGTACTTC
TRBV7-6	-	few	TRBJ1-2	CASISTGLDRPFPPTF	TGTGCCAGCATATCAACGGGGTTGGACAGACCCTTCCCTCCCACCTTC
TRBV7-3	-	medium-sized	TRBJ2-3	CASSLGGYSTDTQYF	TGTGCCAGCAGCTTAGGGGGGTATAGCACAGATACGCAGTATTTT
TRBV12-3/TRBV12-4	-	-	TRBJ2-5	CASSFGHIKETQYF	TGTGCCAGCAGTTTCGGGCACATAAAAGAGACCCAGTACTTC
TRBV7-7	TRBD1	few	TRBJ2-3	CASSSTGLSTDTQYF	TGTGCTAGCAGCTCGACAGGGCTTAGCACAGATACGCAGTATTTT
TRBV6-1	-	-	TRBJ2-7	CASKGPSSYEQYF	TGTGCCAGCAAAGGACCGAGCTCCTACGAGCAGTACTTC
TRBV10-1	-	large	TRBJ1-4	CASSRVTNEKLFF	TGCGCCAGCAGCCGGGTCACTAATGAAAAACTGTTTTTT
TRBV29-1	TRBD1	-	TRBJ1-2	CSAETGDYGYTF	TGCAGCGCAGAAACAGGGGACTATGGCTACACCTTC
TRBV5-4	-	few	TRBJ2-5	CASSPGGGLGTQYF	TGTGCCAGCAGCCCTGGGGGGGGCCTGGGGACCCAGTACTTC